This T cell receptor beta chain comes out of a study of CD8 T cells in Susac syndrome. TCR beta was sequenced from blood CD8+ and CD4+ T cells. Negative magnetic isolation gave CD8+ and CD4+ cells; FACS enriched CD8+ TEMRA. Random hexamers were used to reverse transcribe 0.5 to 1 ug of RNA. MiXCR, applied by TCRdb to the immunoSEQ multiplex PCR reads, yields one record per CDR3 protein. The sample lists about 190,000 distinct CDR3 sequences; approximately 95% were seen once. Germline CDR1 is SGHTS and CDR2 is YDEGEE. The CDR3 loop spans 12 amino acids. V was pared by 2 bases and J by 12 bases, with 5 bases of the junction left unmatched.

This clonotype originated in a human donor in good health. The rearrangement joins TRBV5-8 to TRBJ2-1, with 7 bases matching TRBD1. Sequenced sample: CD4+ T cells from PBMCs. In DNA, the CDR3 is TGTGCCAGCAGCTTACAGGGGATTTTGCAGTTCTTC. This translates into CASSLQGILQFF.